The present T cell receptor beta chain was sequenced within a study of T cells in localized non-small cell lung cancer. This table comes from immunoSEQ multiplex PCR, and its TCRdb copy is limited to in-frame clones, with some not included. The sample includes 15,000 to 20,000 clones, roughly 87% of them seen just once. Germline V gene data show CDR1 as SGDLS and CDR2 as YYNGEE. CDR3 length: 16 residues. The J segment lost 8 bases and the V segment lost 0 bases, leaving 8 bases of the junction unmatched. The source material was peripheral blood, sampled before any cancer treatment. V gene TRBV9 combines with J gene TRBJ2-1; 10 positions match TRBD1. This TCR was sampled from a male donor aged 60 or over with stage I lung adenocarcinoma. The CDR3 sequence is CASSVGDRGSAYEQFF. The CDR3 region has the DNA TGTGCCAGCAGCGTAGGGGACAGGGGAAGTGCATATGAGCAGTTCTTC.